This T cell receptor (beta chain) was obtained from a study of T cells expressing NK-cell markers. Study results and limitations: Among several donors, these clonotypes also ranked first in the CD3+CD56-NKG2C+ fraction.

On this clonotype itself: Its target is unknown.

Per the germline V gene, CDR1 is SEHNR and CDR2 is FQNEAQ (reference sequence). The CDR3 has 17 residues. TCRdb processed the 5' RACE reads again and assigns one entry to each CDR3 protein, with no DNA. The sample features hundreds of thousands of distinct CDR3 sequences, with 7.3% in its top ten. The specimen sequenced was blood T cells: a sorted CD56 or NKG2C T cell subset, CD4+ or CD8+ T cells, or bulk PBMC T cells (not recorded which). This TCR came from a woman between 18 and 70 years old in good health. The chain has TRBV7-9 and TRBJ2-6; TCRdb proposes TRBD1, but this gene call is untestable without DNA. The CDR3 spells CASSATGTGPGANVLTF.